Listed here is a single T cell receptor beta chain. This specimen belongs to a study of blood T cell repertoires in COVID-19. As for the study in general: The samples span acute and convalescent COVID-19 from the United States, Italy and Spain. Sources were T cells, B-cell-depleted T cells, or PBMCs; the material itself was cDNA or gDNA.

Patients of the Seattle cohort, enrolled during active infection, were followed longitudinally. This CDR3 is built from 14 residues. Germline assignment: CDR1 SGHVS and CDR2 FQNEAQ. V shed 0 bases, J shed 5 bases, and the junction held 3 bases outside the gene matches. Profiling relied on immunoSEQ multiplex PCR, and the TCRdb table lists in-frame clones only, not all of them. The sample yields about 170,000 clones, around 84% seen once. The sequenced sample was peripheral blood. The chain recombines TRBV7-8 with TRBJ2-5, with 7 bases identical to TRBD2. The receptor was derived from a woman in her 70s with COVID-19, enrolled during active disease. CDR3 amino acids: CASSLAVGGETQYF. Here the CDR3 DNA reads TGTGCCAGCAGCTTAGCGGTGGGAGGGGAGACCCAGTACTTC.